This TCR beta chain comes out of a study of blood T cells in healthy people across ages (dated by TCRdb to between 2014 and 2016). For the study in its entirety: In model experiments, template switching captured roughly one uniquely barcoded TCR beta cDNA molecule for every two T cells. The study measured age-related changes in TCR beta repertoire diversity using deep sequencing normalized with unique cDNA molecular identifiers. The donors were divided into four age groups: young (average 16 years), middle-aged (around 41), aged (under 70) and long-lived (about 80). Using the same blood draw, the study looked at two additional independent replicas of 1 million unique cDNA reads for two donors, one aged 18 to 30 and the other aged 80 or older. Broad study findings and their caveats: Because profiling used bulk unsorted PBMCs, naive and antigen-experienced compartments could not be compared conclusively. Compared with the aged group, the long-lived group had more naive CD4+ T cells, fewer expanded clones and increased TCR diversity, suggesting age selection. Donor CMV infection status was unknown, potentially confounding age-related changes in expanded clonotypes. Estimates of total diversity based on one million sequenced T cells were considered lower bounds and underestimates. A strong correlation was found between observed TCR beta diversity and the percentage of naive T cells measured by flow cytometry. As age increased, observed TCR beta diversity per million T cells dropped in a roughly linear way, and a significant reduction was already evident by age about 40.

Preparation of the library involved 5' RACE. The data were produced on an Illumina HiSeq 2500. A second PCR of roughly 7 to 11 cycles was run with a J-beta primer mix and a sample-barcoded 5' primer. A unique molecular identifier was introduced onto each TCR beta cDNA molecule by a template-switch 5' adaptor carrying 12 random nucleotides. At least 2.5 million CDR3-containing paired-end reads were obtained from each sample. First-strand cDNA was synthesized from all RNA with the Mint cDNA synthesis kit, primed by a TRBC-specific oligonucleotide. All cDNA was treated with uracil-DNA glycosylase and then went through a first 18-cycle PCR with the universal primers M1SS and BC2_uni_R. As for how the authors treated the data: Each sample was normalized by randomly selecting 1 million high-quality reads, each carrying a distinct molecular identifier. Instead of being binned into consensus sequences, reads with shared molecular identifiers were discarded. MiTCR, set to a Q25 quality threshold and the strictest error-elimination algorithm, was used for CDR3 identification, clonotype clustering and error correction. A nonparametric unseen species model with Euler transformation was used to estimate a lower bound on total TCR beta diversity. The public reads were reprocessed in TCRdb via fastp at Q25 and MiXCR, keeping in-frame beta chains. Every CDR3 protein is listed once, alongside the most common genes and DNA of its rows. The V and J calls follow TCRdb's processing rather than the paper's. The sample table lists some 940,000 distinct CDR3 sequences, about 28% of them with a count of one. Clones ranked in the top ten supply roughly 10% of the sample.

The cysteine opens and the phenylalanine closes a CDR3 of 14 amino acids. The read is trimmed to its CDR3 DNA, 42 bases read in frame from base 1. The trim is 4 bases for V and 5 bases for J, with a gap of 13 bases between the germline ends. From the germline V gene, CDR1 is SGHDT and CDR2 is YYEEEE. Donors were a few dozen systemically healthy Caucasian individuals from Russia aged roughly 6 to 95 years. Ten milliliters of peripheral blood were collected from each donor into EDTA-treated Vacutainer tubes. PBMCs were isolated by Ficoll-Paque density-gradient centrifugation, with at least 6.5 million obtained per sample. Total RNA, at least 6 micrograms per sample, was extracted from PBMCs with Trizol reagent. Naive CD45RAhigh/CD27high T cell percentages were measured by flow cytometry on a PBMC aliquot from every donor. On this clonotype: What antigen it recognizes has not been identified. Within one base of it there is no much larger clone, and no base qualities were kept.

The sample was also linked to a second study, of T cells of mothers and their children. The other study reports the following: Nine systemically healthy Caucasian individuals served as donors, namely three mothers together with their six children. cDNA synthesis used all of the extracted RNA, with roughly 1.6 ug of RNA in each 15 ul reaction. In the second PCR, the M1S primer added sample barcodes and 2-4 random nucleotides. Each mother yielded over 10 million TCR beta CDR3 reads and each child 2.5 million to 3 million reads. Thymic selection similarly shapes TCR recombination output in related and unrelated pairs, with minor effect from inherited differences. Normalized repertoire overlap was always found to be slightly, but never significantly, higher in related mother-child pairs than in unrelated mother-child pairs. With a sensitivity of about 100 clones per million clonotypes, no persistent microchimeric T cell clones were detected. In the study, deep NGS was used to compare the TCR beta repertoires of mothers and children, and features distinguishing related mother-child pairs from unrelated individuals were sought. On average, the children were around 11 +/- 4 years old, while the mothers were about 37 +/- 4 years old. After adapters were ligated using NEBNext reagents, the libraries underwent 100+100 nt paired-end sequencing on an Illumina HiSeq 2000. To prevent cross-contamination, the mother and child libraries were prepared one month apart and sequenced in separate runs. Each donor had between roughly 450,000 and 2,100,000 distinct TCR beta clonotypes identified. Naive TCR beta clonotypes were estimated from low-frequency clonotypes matched to each donor's FACS-determined naive share, without sorting.

The specimen sequenced was blood. The sequence links TRBV5-6 to TRBJ1-5; the D gene cannot be named for sure. The sequence came from a woman aged 40 to 50 in good health. CDR3 region: CASSPFHLDQPQHF. The bases are TGTGCCAGCAGCCCCTTCCACCTAGATCAGCCCCAGCATTTT.